The clone carrying this T cell receptor (beta chain) was detected a few times. Only in-frame clones appear in the TCRdb table, and some are missing; sequencing was by immunoSEQ multiplex PCR. The sample contains some 86,000 clones, about 85% of which appear only once. This entry is derived from a study of OX40 agonist ivuxolimab in advanced cancers. Study context: Patient treatment consisted of intravenous ivuxolimab administration every 2 weeks at 0.01 to 10 mg/kg. Those enrolled were 82.7% male, with a mean age of approximately 60 years and ages from about 20 to 80.

The CDR3 is 15 amino acids. Germline lookup yields CDR1 LNHDA and CDR2 SQIVND (reference sequence). V was trimmed by 7 bases and J by 4 bases, leaving 17 bases between them. Autoimmune disease history or systemic immunosuppression disqualified patients. Peripheral blood came from all dose cohorts at three timepoints. This material consisted of CD4+ or CD8+ T cells sorted from blood, taken in a trial of the OX40 agonist ivuxolimab. The TCR was taken from an adult with an advanced solid tumor such as melanoma, head and neck, liver or kidney cancer. V is TRBV19 and J is TRBJ1-3; D perhaps matches TRBD1 (5 bases). The CDR3 protein is CASTYGRGVGNTIYF. CDR3 bases: TGTGCCAGTACCTACGGAAGGGGAGTAGGAAACACCATATATTTT. Full variable domain (missing parts from reference TRBV19 and TRBJ1-3): DGGITQSPKYLFRKEGQNVTLSCEQNLNHDAMYWYRQDPGQGLRLIYYSQIVNDFQKGDIAEGYSVSREKKESFPLTVTSAQKNPTAFYLCASTYGRGVGNTIYFGEGSWLTVV.